Below, 8 T cell receptor beta chains from the same sample are listed, as sequenced in a study of T cell repertoires in cytomegalovirus infection (dated by TCRdb to 2018 to 2020). The reads were generated on an Illumina HiSeq 1500. The public reads were reprocessed in TCRdb via fastp at Q25 and MiXCR, keeping in-frame beta chains. Here each entry gathers all rows of one CDR3 protein and keeps the most common genes and DNA. Within this sample are some 230,000 distinct CDR3 sequences, with over 20% of them counted one time only. Roughly 18% of the sample comes from the top ten. The sequenced sample consisted of CD8+ T cells from PBMCs. The receptors shown here come from a human donor in good health (CMV status not recorded). Some clones in this sample may be carry-over from other donors' samples.

CDR3 residues: CASSLPDPYEQYF. CDR3 nucleotides: TGTGCCAGCAGCTTACCAGACCCCTACGAGCAGTACTTC. V is TRBV7-9 and J is TRBJ2-7; D gene unclear. Germline CDR1 and CDR2: SEHNR and FQNEAQ (reference sequence). This CDR3 region has 13 residues. Trimming cost V 2 bases and J 2 bases, with 7 bases left between them.

The gene calls are TRBV28 and TRBJ2-2, with 7 bases identical to TRBD2. Trimming took 11 bases from V and 5 from J; bases not matched to a gene: 5. The V gene's germline CDR1 is MDHEN and CDR2 SYDVKM. The CDR3 runs to 12 residues. The CDR3 DNA is TGTGCCCGAGACGGGGGGACCGGGGAGCTGTTTTTT. It translates to CARDGGTGELFF.

This clonotype was detected ten times or more. V and J are TRBV7-8 and TRBJ2-2, with D uncertain. This CDR3 comprises 15 residues. The germline V and J ends were trimmed by 5 bases and 5 bases, with 15 bases remaining between them. Germline CDR1 SGHVS, CDR2 FQNEAQ. CDR3 sequence: CASSLLLDFTGELFF. In nucleotides, the CDR3 is TGTGCCAGCAGCCTCCTGCTGGATTTTACCGGGGAGCTGTTTTTT.

This clonotype was detected a few times. The chain recombines TRBV7-9 with TRBJ2-7, with D possibly being TRBD2 (6 bases). Deletions cut 6 bases from V and 8 bases from J, with 23 bases between. The length of the CDR3 is 15 residues. Germline V gives CDR1 SEHNR, CDR2 FQNEAQ (reference sequence). As DNA, the CDR3 is TGTGCCAGCAGTCCCCCGTCATCACCTCGGGGGAAGCAGTACTTC. Protein: CASSPPSSPRGKQYF.

This clonotype was seen ten or more times. V and J are TRBV7-2 and TRBJ2-1; 8 nucleotides match TRBD1. This CDR3 has 16 amino acids. The germline V gene has CDR1 SGHTA and CDR2 FQGNSA. Unmatched junction bases numbered 6, after V lost 4 bases and J lost 1 base. The CDR3 is CASSSRQGISYNEQFF. CDR3 nucleotides: TGTGCCAGCAGCTCAAGACAGGGGATATCCTACAATGAGCAGTTCTTC.

Ten or more counts support this clonotype. Written as DNA, the CDR3 is TGTGCCAGCAGCGTAGAAGTCTTAGATACGCAGTATTTT. It specifies CASSVEVLDTQYF. This chain joins TRBV9 and TRBJ2-3, with D unclear. The CDR3 runs 13 residues. The V end lost 0 bases, the J end lost 5 bases, and 7 bases lay between the germline ends. Germline CDR1 and CDR2: SGDLS and YYNGEE.

The rearrangement uses TRBV27 and TRBJ1-2, with D hard to call. This CDR3 has 13 amino acids. CDR1 MNHEY and CDR2 SMNVEV come from the germline V gene (reference sequence). The V gene lost 2 bases and the J gene lost 7 bases, with 11 bases spanning the gap. Written as DNA, the CDR3 is TGTGCCAGCAGTTTAGTTGGAGGTTTTGGCTACACCTTC. Amino acids: CASSLVGGFGYTF.

This chain joins TRBV6-4 and TRBJ2-3, with D possibly called TRBD1 or TRBD2 (5 bases each). This CDR3 spans 13 amino acids. Germline values: CDR1 MRHNA, CDR2 SNTAGT. Trimming stripped 4 bases from V and 2 bases from J, with 7 bases between. The CDR3 nucleotides are TGTGCCAGCAGTGGGGACGTCACAGATACGCAGTATTTT. Its translation is CASSGDVTDTQYF.